What follows are 14 T cell receptor beta chains derived from one specimen sequenced in a study of PD-1 blockade in classical Hodgkin lymphoma. Exposure to brentuximab vedotin varied, and each patient had relapsed following autologous stem cell transplantation. Clones were read by immunoSEQ multiplex PCR, and TCRdb kept only the in-frame ones, dropping some. The sample includes around 46,000 clones, around three quarters of them seen just once. The material was peripheral blood mononuclear cells (PBMCs), obtained before the second cycle of nivolumab. Receptor source: a human donor with classical Hodgkin lymphoma.

The chain uses TRBV19 and TRBJ2-1; 8 bases line up with TRBD2. This CDR3 region has 14 residues. In germline, CDR1 is LNHDA, CDR2 SQIVND (reference sequence). V was clipped by 7 bases and J by 6 bases; unmatched bases: 8. CDR3 residues: CASTPTSGRNEQFF. The CDR3 DNA reads as TGTGCCAGTACCCCCACTAGCGGACGCAATGAGCAGTTCTTC.

V is TRBV18 and J is TRBJ2-5; TRBD2 agrees at 7 bases. CDR3 length: 14 amino acids. CDR1 and CDR2 (germline): KGHSH, LQKENI. Losses at the gene ends were 3 bases for V and 3 bases for J; bases not matched to a gene: 4. The CDR3 DNA reads TGTGCCAGCTCACCGTGGGCGGGAGAAGAGACCCAGTACTTC. Protein: CASSPWAGEETQYF.

V usage is TRBV6-5 and J usage is TRBJ1-1, with 9 bases matching TRBD1. With 5 bases clipped from V and 6 bases from J, the junction kept 7 bases outside the gene matches. Germline V lookup: CDR1 MNHEY, CDR2 SVGAGI. The CDR3 loop spans 14 amino acids. This chain's CDR3 is CASSIQGASAEAFF. The CDR3 nucleotides read TGTGCCAGCAGTATACAGGGGGCTAGCGCTGAAGCTTTCTTT.

The rearrangement links TRBV6-1 to TRBJ1-1; no reliable D call. The CDR3 totals 15 residues. CDR1 is MNHNS and CDR2 is SASEGT in the germline V gene. The V and J ends lost 4 bases and 0 bases respectively, with 12 bases between them. The CDR3 loop reads CASSGGLALNTEAFF. DNA of the CDR3: TGTGCCAGCAGTGGAGGACTTGCGTTGAACACTGAAGCTTTCTTT.

V gene TRBV6-1 combines with J gene TRBJ2-3; D gene unclear. Trimming shortened V by 0 bases and J by 2 bases, and 9 bases separated the two germline ends. The CDR3 is 15 residues long. Per germline, CDR1 MNHNS and CDR2 SASEGT. The CDR3 spells CASSEARDPTDTQYF. The CDR3 region has the DNA TGTGCCAGCAGTGAAGCGCGCGATCCCACAGATACGCAGTATTTT.

The chain combines TRBV4-2 with TRBJ2-3, with 14 bases that match TRBD2. Per the germline V gene, CDR1 is LGHNA and CDR2 is YNFKEQ. This CDR3 contains 20 residues. V shed 1 base and J 4 bases; nucleotides not matched to a gene: 13. Here the CDR3 DNA reads TGTGCCAGCAGCCAAGGCAAGACTAGCGGGAGGGAGGGATTCGCAGATACGCAGTATTTT. It yields the protein CASSQGKTSGREGFADTQYF.

V and J are TRBV9 and TRBJ2-7; D may be TRBD1 (7 bases). Trimming removed 3 bases at V and 3 bases at J, with 16 bases between. The CDR3 consists of 15 residues. CDR1 and CDR2 (germline): SGDLS, YYNGEE. The CDR3 spells CASSDHPQGGYEQYF. As DNA, the CDR3 is TGTGCCAGCAGCGACCACCCCCAGGGGGGCTACGAGCAGTACTTC.

The CDR3 region has the DNA TGTGCCAGCAGTTTAAGGGGCACAGATACGCAGTATTTT. This sequence encodes CASSLRGTDTQYF. The chain has TRBV27 and TRBJ2-3; D remains ambiguous. This CDR3 spans 13 amino acids. The germline V gene has CDR1 MNHEY and CDR2 SMNVEV (reference sequence). V lost 2 bases to trimming and J lost 1 base, with 4 bases between them.

By share, this clone counts as medium-sized (0.01 to 0.1%). The CDR3 loop reads CASSFDRATEAFF. CDR3 in DNA: TGTGCCAGCAGCTTCGACAGGGCTACTGAAGCTTTCTTT. The chain links TRBV11-2 to TRBJ1-1; 7 nucleotides line up with TRBD1. The junction had 3 bases not matched to a gene; V was cut back by 3 bases and J by 5 bases. The CDR3 covers 13 residues. Germline V gene lookup returns CDR1 SGHAT and CDR2 FQNNGV.

This CDR3 reads CASSPDRSYNEKLFF. In nucleotides, the CDR3 is TGTGCCAGCAGCCCGGACAGGTCTTATAATGAAAAACTGTTTTTT. The chain recombines TRBV7-9 with TRBJ1-4; the match to TRBD1 covers 7 bases. Germline assignment: CDR1 SEHNR and CDR2 FQNEAQ (reference sequence). The ends lost 5 bases at V and 4 bases at J; junction bases unmatched: 7. The CDR3 is 15 amino acids. Together with reference TRBV7-9 and TRBJ1-4, the CDR3 gives the full variable domain: DTGVSQNPRHKITKRGQNVTFRCDPISEHNRLYWYRQTLGQGPEFLTYFQNEAQLEKSRLLSDRFSAERPKGSFSTLEIQRTEQGDSAMYLCASSPDRSYNEKLFFGSGTQLSVL.

This clone was seen only once. The chain couples TRBV27 to TRBJ2-7; TRBD1 matches at 7 bases. The junction had 5 bases not matched to a gene; V was cut back by 8 bases and J by 4 bases. Germline V gene lookup returns CDR1 MNHEY and CDR2 SMNVEV (reference sequence). This CDR3 region has 12 residues. In DNA form, the CDR3 reads TGTGCCAGCCGGGACAGCCCGTACGAGCAGTACTTC. Protein sequence: CASRDSPYEQYF.

This sequence joins TRBV19 and TRBJ1-4; perhaps TRBD1 as D (6 bases). The V gene lost 8 bases and the J gene lost 4 bases, with 11 bases spanning the gap. This CDR3 has 13 amino acids. Germline V gene lookup returns CDR1 LNHDA and CDR2 SQIVND (reference sequence). The CDR3 coding sequence is TGTGCCAGTCAGCGGGACATTAATGAAAAACTGTTTTTT. Translating it yields CASQRDINEKLFF.

V and J are TRBV9 and TRBJ1-6; 7 nucleotides line up with TRBD1. CDR3 size: 15 residues. CDR1 SGDLS and CDR2 YYNGEE come from the germline V gene. The trim removed 0 bases at V and 8 bases at J, leaving 5 bases unmatched. The CDR3 protein is CASSVGDSQYSPLHF. DNA for the CDR3: TGTGCCAGCAGCGTAGGGGACAGTCAATATTCACCCCTCCACTTT.

J is TRBJ2-2 and V is TRBV6-5; 7 bases align to TRBD1. CDR1 MNHEY and CDR2 SVGAGI come from the germline V gene. The CDR3 spans 15 residues. Losses at the gene ends were 5 bases for V and 9 bases for J; bases not matched to a gene: 12. The CDR3 nucleotides read TGTGCCAGCAGTCGACAGGGTGACCAGGGACGGGAGCTGTTTTTT. It yields the protein CASSRQGDQGRELFF.